The next 10 T cell receptor beta chains were all read from a single sample in a study of cytomegalovirus exposure and HLA in healthy donors. The study ran its PCR with 60 Vbeta and 13 Jbeta primers. Clones were sequenced by immunoSEQ multiplex PCR, and TCRdb holds only the in-frame ones, with some missing. The repertoire consists of about 170,000 clones, with roughly 73% occurring once and the leading ten covering about 3.1%. The sequenced sample was PBMCs. The source of these receptors is a female donor in good health and CMV-seronegative.

The V gene is TRBV9, the J gene TRBJ1-1; D call uncertain. This CDR3 region has 12 residues. Per the germline V gene, CDR1 is SGDLS and CDR2 is YYNGEE. The V and J ends lost 0 bases and 8 bases respectively, with 8 bases between them. This CDR3 reads CASSVEGREAFF. The CDR3 DNA is TGTGCCAGCAGCGTAGAAGGCAGGGAAGCTTTCTTT.

The J gene is TRBJ1-2, the V gene TRBV27; possibly TRBD1 for D (6 bases). V lost 3 bases and J lost 0, with 11 bases in between. CDR3 length: 15 amino acids. Looked up from germline, CDR1 is MNHEY and CDR2 is SMNVEV (reference sequence). CDR3 sequence reads: CASSLTTGSNYGYTF. DNA of the CDR3: TGTGCCAGCAGTTTGACGACAGGTTCTAACTATGGCTACACCTTC.

The chain links TRBV7-2 to TRBJ2-1; 9 nucleotides match TRBD1. CDR3 length equals 15 residues. CDR1 and CDR2 (germline): SGHTA, FQGNSA. Unmatched junction bases numbered 4, after V lost 5 bases and J lost 2 bases. Here the CDR3 DNA reads TGTGCCAGCAGCGGCCGGGACAGGGCCTACAATGAGCAGTTCTTC. Amino acid sequence: CASSGRDRAYNEQFF.

This sequence joins TRBV6-6 and TRBJ2-3, with D possibly matching TRBD2 (5 bases). Germline CDR1 MNHNY, CDR2 SVGAGI (reference sequence). V lost 7 bases, J lost 3 bases, and 5 bases lay in between. The CDR3 spans 11 residues. In nucleotides, the CDR3 is TGTGCCAGCACGGGAACAGATACGCAGTATTTT. Translated: CASTGTDTQYF.

The chain has TRBV5-5 and TRBJ2-5, with TRBD2 matching 10 bases. Trimming cost V 3 bases and J 5 bases; bases outside gene matches: 13. This CDR3 contains 17 residues. Germline CDR1 reads SGHKS; CDR2 reads YYEKEE (reference sequence). The CDR3 DNA is TGTGCCAGCAGCTCGTATCTCTCTAGCGGGAGTGGGGAGACCCAGTACTTC. Translating gives CASSSYLSSGSGETQYF. The full variable domain, completed using reference TRBV5-5 and TRBJ2-5, is DAGVTQSPTHLIKTRGQQVTLRCSPISGHKSVSWYQQVLGQGPQFIFQYYEKEERGRGNFPDRFSARQFPNYSSELNVNALLLGDSALYLCASSSYLSSGSGETQYFGPGTRLLVL.

About this clone: The sample carries other DNA sequences with the same CDR3. The V and J genes are TRBV30 and TRBJ1-1, with 9 bases that match TRBD1. From germline, CDR1 is GTSNPN and CDR2 SVGIG (reference sequence). This CDR3 region has 14 residues. V dropped 4 bases and J dropped 7; count of bases not matched to a gene: 10. CDR3 sequence (DNA): TGTGCCTGGAACATACTGAGACAGGGGGTTGAAGCTTTCTTT. It specifies CAWNILRQGVEAFF. Full variable domain (remainder filled in from reference TRBV30 and TRBJ1-1): SQTIHQWPATLVQPVGSPLSLECTVEGTSNPNLYWYRQAAGRGLQLLFYSVGIGQISSEVPQNLSASRPQDRQFILSSKKLLLSDSGFYLCAWNILRQGVEAFFGQGTRLTVV.

This sequence joins TRBV5-1 and TRBJ1-1; the D is unclear. Germline V lookup: CDR1 SGHRS, CDR2 YFSETQ. V dropped 4 bases and J dropped 2 bases, with 3 bases sitting between them. This CDR3 spans 11 amino acids. DNA of the CDR3: TGCGCCAGCAGCCTAAACACTGAAGCTTTCTTT. Residues: CASSLNTEAFF.

This clone was detected a few times. This chain uses TRBV9 with TRBJ2-3, with 8 bases matching TRBD1. The CDR3 spans 14 residues. The V segment lost 4 bases and the J segment 3 bases; nucleotides outside the gene matches: 4. The germline gives CDR1 SGDLS, CDR2 YYNGEE. The CDR3 DNA follows: TGTGCCAGCAGCACCCGGGACAGGACAGATACGCAGTATTTT. Translated, it gives CASSTRDRTDTQYF.

The chain recombines TRBV4-2 with TRBJ2-3; D possibly corresponds to TRBD2 (7 bases). The CDR3 contains 17 residues. Germline CDR1 LGHNA, CDR2 YNFKEQ. The V gene lost 0 bases and the J gene lost 5 bases, with 18 bases spanning the gap. This CDR3 is CASSQERGGRLQDTQYF. In DNA form, the CDR3 reads TGTGCCAGCAGCCAAGAGAGGGGGGGGCGGTTGCAAGATACGCAGTATTTT.

The CDR3 coding sequence is TGTGCCAGCAGATCCAGGGCCCAGGGCGGATTTGTGCCTTTCTTT. This codes for CASRSRAQGGFVPFF. This chain uses TRBV6-5 with TRBJ1-1; perhaps TRBD1 as D (5 bases). This CDR3 has 15 residues. Germline assignment: CDR1 MNHEY and CDR2 SVGAGI. Trimming cost V 6 bases and J 12 bases, with 26 bases left between them.